One TCR beta chain is described in this entry. This CDR3 has 13 residues. Trimming stripped 7 bases from V and 7 bases from J, with 13 bases between. These data originate in a study of blood T cell repertoires in COVID-19. Some clones are missing from TCRdb's copy, which holds only in-frame ones; the method was immunoSEQ multiplex PCR. The table has a few hundred thousand clones, around 83% seen once. Material: PBMCs or T cells enriched from blood (not recorded which). The chain recombines TRBV12-3 or TRBV12-4 with TRBJ1-4; D unclear. The receptor comes from a woman aged 45-65 years who had recovered from COVID-19. CDR3 nucleotide sequence: TGTGCCAGCACCTGGGAGTCTAGTGAAAAACTGTTTTTT. It specifies CASTWESSEKLFF.